The 14 T cell receptor beta chains reported below all come from one sample, sequenced in a study of blood T cells in healthy people across ages. Together with a sample-barcoded 5' primer, a J-beta primer mix was included in a second PCR lasting about 6 to 11 cycles. TCRdb analysed the 5' RACE reads with MiXCR anew, one entry per CDR3 protein. In the table there are 600,000 or so distinct CDR3 sequences, under 30% of which are singletons. The sample consisted of blood. These receptors were obtained from a woman aged 80 or over in good health.

This clonotype was found many times. The rearrangement joins TRBV7-2 to TRBJ1-2, with a tentative D call TRBD1 (5 bases). V was trimmed by 1 base and J by 4 bases, leaving 10 bases between them. CDR3 length: 14 amino acids. Germline CDR1 and CDR2: SGHTA and FQGNSA. CDR3 protein: CASSLEDSFYGYTF. CDR3 DNA sequence: TGTGCCAGCAGCTTAGAAGACAGCTTCTATGGCTACACCTTC.

A remark on this clonotype: A read error may be the cause here, since a much bigger clone is one base away. The chain couples TRBV12-3 or TRBV12-4 to TRBJ1-1; weak D call: TRBD1 (5 bases). The CDR3 is made up of 15 amino acids. The germline V and J ends were trimmed by 6 bases and 0 bases, with 14 bases remaining between them. DNA of the CDR3: TGTGCCAGCAGCGGGGGGTTTACGGTGAACACTGAAGCTTTCTTT. Protein product: CASSGGFTVNTEAFF.

The table lists this clonotype with many counts. The J gene is TRBJ1-4, the V gene TRBV20-1; no clear D. The germline gives CDR1 DFQATT, CDR2 SNEGSKA (reference sequence). This CDR3 region has 12 residues. V lost 5 bases and J lost 7, with 11 bases in between. The CDR3 here is CSALGKGEKLFF. DNA of the CDR3: TGCAGTGCTCTGGGGAAAGGTGAAAAACTGTTTTTT.

This clonotype was seen at least ten times. CDR3 region: CAWSVGLQGVGETQYF. CDR3 DNA sequence: TGTGCCTGGAGTGTAGGGCTTCAGGGGGTTGGGGAGACCCAGTACTTC. The chain is built from TRBV30 and TRBJ2-5, with 7 bases that match TRBD1. The ends lost 0 bases at V and 5 bases at J; junction bases unmatched: 12. The CDR3 spans 16 residues. Germline V gene lookup returns CDR1 GTSNPN and CDR2 SVGIG (reference sequence).

Details on this clonotype: This may come from a read error, since a much larger clone is one base off. The chain joins TRBV18 to TRBJ2-7; 12 bases align to TRBD2. CDR3 length: 18 amino acids. Germline V gene data show CDR1 as KGHSH and CDR2 as LQKENI. The CDR3, as DNA: TGTGCCAGCTCCCCCATTACACTAGCGGGGGGCCCTCCCTACGAGCGGTACTTC. Its translation: CASSPITLAGGPPYERYF.

About this clonotype: A much larger clone is a single base away; this may be a read error. V and J are TRBV2 and TRBJ2-6; D call uncertain. CDR1 and CDR2 from the germline V gene are SNHLY and FYNNEI. The CDR3 totals 12 residues. Trimming took 4 bases from V and 3 from J, leaving 1 base between them. The CDR3 region has the DNA TGTGCCAGCAGTGTTGGGGCCAACGTCCTGACTTTC. As protein: CASSVGANVLTF.

The chain carries TRBV25-1 and TRBJ2-5, with 9 bases fitting TRBD1. The germline V gene has CDR1 MGHDK and CDR2 SYGVNS. This CDR3 is built from 14 residues. With V trimmed by 3 bases and J by 11 bases, 10 bases remained unmatched. CDR3 nucleotides: TGTGCCAGCAGTGACCGGGACAGGGAAGGTGAGCAGTACTTC. Amino acids: CASSDRDREGEQYF.

This clonotype came up many times. The V call is TRBV29-1, the J call TRBJ2-7, with a weak D call TRBD1 (6 bases). Germline V CDR1 and CDR2: SQVTM, ANQGSEA. The V end lost 1 base, the J end lost 3 bases, and 10 bases lay between the germline ends. The CDR3 spans 13 residues. The CDR3 loop is CSVEGAGVYEQYF. For the CDR3, the DNA is TGCAGCGTTGAAGGCGCAGGGGTCTACGAGCAGTACTTC.

This clonotype was picked up many times. CDR3 nucleotides: TGCAGTGCTAGTAAACAGGGGGCGACCGAGCAGTACTTC. Amino acids: CSASKQGATEQYF. The chain carries TRBV20-1 and TRBJ2-7; 9 positions agree with TRBD1. The CDR3 spans 13 residues. CDR1 DFQATT and CDR2 SNEGSKA come from the germline V gene (reference sequence). After removal of 3 bases from V and 6 bases from J, the junction contained 6 bases not matched to a gene.

The chain recombines TRBV20-1 with TRBJ1-2; the D is unclear. The CDR3 totals 11 residues. V was clipped by 5 bases and J by 6 bases, with 10 bases between them. The germline CDR1 and CDR2 sequences are DFQATT and SNEGSKA (reference sequence). CDR3 DNA sequence: TGCAGTGCTTTTCGACCGGATGGCTACACCTTC. This translates into CSAFRPDGYTF.

This clonotype was picked up many times. V gene TRBV12-3 or TRBV12-4 combines with J gene TRBJ2-3, with 9 bases matching TRBD2. This CDR3 is built from 14 residues. V dropped 6 bases and J dropped 4; count of bases not matched to a gene: 5. The CDR3 loop reads CASRKSGGSDTQYF. For the CDR3, the DNA is TGTGCCAGCAGAAAGAGCGGGGGGTCAGATACGCAGTATTTT.

This clonotype showed up many times. V gene TRBV6-1 combines with J gene TRBJ1-2; D is ambiguous. V was clipped by 1 base and J by 3 bases, with 9 bases between them. CDR3 length: 14 amino acids. Germline CDR1 reads MNHNS; CDR2 reads SASEGT. The CDR3 spells CASSEGTAHYGYTF. The DNA of the CDR3 is TGTGCCAGCAGTGAAGGGACCGCCCACTATGGCTACACCTTC.

This sequence joins TRBV6-1 and TRBJ1-2, with D perhaps TRBD1 (6 bases). This CDR3 spans 14 amino acids. From germline, CDR1 is MNHNS and CDR2 SASEGT. Trimming pared 5 bases from V and 5 bases from J, leaving 15 bases between. CDR3 amino acids: CASSQTGTSYGYTF. Here the CDR3 DNA reads TGTGCCAGCAGTCAGACCGGGACATCGTATGGCTACACCTTC.

This clonotype came up many times. CDR3 bases: TGCGCCAGCAGCCAAGACCCAGACGCTAACTATGGCTACACCTTC. Its protein is CASSQDPDANYGYTF. V is TRBV4-1 and J is TRBJ1-2; D is uncertain. Per germline, CDR1 MGHRA and CDR2 YSYEKL. The germline V and J ends were trimmed by 0 bases and 0 bases, with 8 bases remaining between them. The CDR3 runs to 15 residues.